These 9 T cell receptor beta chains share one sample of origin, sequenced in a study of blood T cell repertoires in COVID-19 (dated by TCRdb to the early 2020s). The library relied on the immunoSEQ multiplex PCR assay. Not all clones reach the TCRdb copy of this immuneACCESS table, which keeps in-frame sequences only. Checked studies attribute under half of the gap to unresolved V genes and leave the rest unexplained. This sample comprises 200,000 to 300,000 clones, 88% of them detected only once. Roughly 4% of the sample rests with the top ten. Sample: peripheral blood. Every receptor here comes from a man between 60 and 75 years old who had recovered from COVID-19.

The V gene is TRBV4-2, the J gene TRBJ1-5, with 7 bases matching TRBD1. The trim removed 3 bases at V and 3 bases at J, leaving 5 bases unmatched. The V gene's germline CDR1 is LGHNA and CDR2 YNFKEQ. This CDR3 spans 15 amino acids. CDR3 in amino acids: CASSQGGQLNQPQHF. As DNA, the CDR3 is TGTGCCAGCAGCCAGGGGGGACAGCTCAATCAGCCCCAGCATTTT.

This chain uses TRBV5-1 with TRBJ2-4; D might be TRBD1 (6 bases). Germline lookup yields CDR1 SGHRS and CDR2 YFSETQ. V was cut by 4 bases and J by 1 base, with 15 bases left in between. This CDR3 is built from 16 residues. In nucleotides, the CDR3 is TGCGCCAGCAGCCGAAGTAGGACAGCCGCCAAAAACATTCAGTACTTC. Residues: CASSRSRTAAKNIQYF.

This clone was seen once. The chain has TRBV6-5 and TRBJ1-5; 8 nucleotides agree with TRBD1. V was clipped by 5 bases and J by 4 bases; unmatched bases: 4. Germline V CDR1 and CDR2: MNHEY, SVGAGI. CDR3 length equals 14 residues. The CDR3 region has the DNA TGTGCCAGCAGTAAGAGACAGGGGAATCAGCCCCAGCATTTT. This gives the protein CASSKRQGNQPQHF.

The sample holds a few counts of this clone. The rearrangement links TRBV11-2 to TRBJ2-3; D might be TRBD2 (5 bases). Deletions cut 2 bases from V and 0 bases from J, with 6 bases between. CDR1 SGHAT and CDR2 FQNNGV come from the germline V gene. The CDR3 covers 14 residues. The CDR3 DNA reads TGTGCCAGCAGCTTACAGCGGAGCACAGATACGCAGTATTTT. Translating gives CASSLQRSTDTQYF.

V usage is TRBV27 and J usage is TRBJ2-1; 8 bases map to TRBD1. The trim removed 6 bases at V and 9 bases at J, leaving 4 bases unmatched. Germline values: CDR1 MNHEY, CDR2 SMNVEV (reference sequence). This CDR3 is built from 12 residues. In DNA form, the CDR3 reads TGTGCCAGCAGACAGGGGGTGGGTGAGCAGTTCTTC. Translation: CASRQGVGEQFF.

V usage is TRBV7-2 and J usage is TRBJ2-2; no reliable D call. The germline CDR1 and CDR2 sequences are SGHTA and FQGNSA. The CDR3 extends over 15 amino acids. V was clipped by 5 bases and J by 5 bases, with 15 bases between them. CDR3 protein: CASSTDTSGTGELFF. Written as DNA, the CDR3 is TGTGCCAGCAGCACCGACACCTCCGGAACCGGGGAGCTGTTTTTT.

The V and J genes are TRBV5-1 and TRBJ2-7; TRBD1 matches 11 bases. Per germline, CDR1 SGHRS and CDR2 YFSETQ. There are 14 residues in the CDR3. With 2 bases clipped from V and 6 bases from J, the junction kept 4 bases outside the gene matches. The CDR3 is CASSFPGTGGEQYF. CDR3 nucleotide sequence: TGCGCCAGCAGCTTCCCCGGGACAGGGGGCGAGCAGTACTTC.

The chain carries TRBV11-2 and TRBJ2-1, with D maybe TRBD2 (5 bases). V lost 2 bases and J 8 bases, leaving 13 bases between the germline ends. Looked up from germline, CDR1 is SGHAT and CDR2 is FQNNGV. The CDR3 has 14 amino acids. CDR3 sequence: CASSLPPEADEQFF. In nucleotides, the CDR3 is TGTGCCAGCAGCTTACCCCCGGAGGCGGATGAGCAGTTCTTC.

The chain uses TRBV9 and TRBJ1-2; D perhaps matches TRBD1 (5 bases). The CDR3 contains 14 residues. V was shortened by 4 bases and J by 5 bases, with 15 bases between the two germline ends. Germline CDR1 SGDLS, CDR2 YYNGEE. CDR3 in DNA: TGTGCCAGCAGCCCAATCAGGGCGGCTTATGGCTACACCTTC. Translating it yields CASSPIRAAYGYTF.